The 17 T cell receptor beta chains reported below all come from one sample, sequenced in a study of beta chain features in type 1 diabetes (dated by TCRdb to the late 2010s). Receptors were amplified or captured by the immunoSEQ multiplex PCR assay. The entire isolated RNA was reverse transcribed using the High Capacity cDNA Reverse Transcription Kit, and thus expressed TCRB transcripts were sequenced. TCRdb took this table from immuneACCESS and kept in-frame rearrangements with V and J called. Such tables lack part of the clones; where checked against another copy, unresolved V genes explain under half of the gap, and the rest is unexplained. The sample table holds about 40,000 clones, of which roughly 45% were seen once. The ten largest clones add up to about 0.24% of the sample. The sequenced sample was stem cell memory CD4+ T cells from blood. The cell subset or site label, read with the paper, signifies: stem cell-like memory CD4+ T cells. The receptors were gathered from a woman aged 25 to 45 in good health.

This chain connects TRBV4-1 to TRBJ2-3; no clear D. CDR3 length: 15 residues. Trimming cost V 3 bases and J 0 bases, with 10 bases left between them. Germline V CDR1 and CDR2: MGHRA, YSYEKL. The CDR3 nucleotides read TGCGCCAGCAGCCATGTCGACACCAGCACAGATACGCAGTATTTT. Its protein product is CASSHVDTSTDTQYF.

The chain uses TRBV7-9 and TRBJ2-1; TRBD2 matches at 12 bases. V shed 4 bases and J 3 bases; nucleotides not matched to a gene: 7. Germline V lookup: CDR1 SEHNR, CDR2 FQNEAQ (reference sequence). This CDR3 contains 17 residues. The CDR3 nucleotides read TGTGCCAGCAGCTCCCCCTGGACTAGCGGGATCTACAATGAGCAGTTCTTC. Protein product: CASSSPWTSGIYNEQFF.

The V gene is TRBV5-1, the J gene TRBJ1-5; D is possibly TRBD1 (5 bases). CDR3 length equals 15 residues. Germline-derived CDR1 and CDR2 are SGHRS and YFSETQ. The V and J ends lost 0 bases and 6 bases respectively, with 13 bases between them. CDR3 protein: CASSLGVQGGQPQHF. CDR3 bases: TGCGCCAGCAGCTTGGGTGTCCAGGGAGGTCAGCCCCAGCATTTT.

The chain uses TRBV25-1 and TRBJ1-1; no clear D. V was clipped by 7 bases and J by 2 bases, with 17 bases between them. The CDR3 is 15 amino acids. Germline assignment: CDR1 MGHDK and CDR2 SYGVNS. The CDR3 loop is CASTKWEGANTEAFF. DNA of the CDR3: TGTGCCAGCACTAAATGGGAGGGAGCAAACACTGAAGCTTTCTTT.

This clone has a handful of counts. This sequence joins TRBV6-6 and TRBJ1-4; 11 bases are a match to TRBD1. CDR1 and CDR2 (germline): MNHNY, SVGAGI (reference sequence). Losses at the gene ends were 7 bases for V and 8 bases for J; bases not matched to a gene: 6. This CDR3 contains 14 residues. The chain's CDR3 is CASITGTGGEKLFF. Written as DNA, the CDR3 is TGTGCCAGCATTACCGGGACAGGGGGAGAAAAACTGTTTTTT.

CDR3: CASSLDRGSPYEQYF. CDR3 nucleotide sequence: TGTGCCAGCAGCTTGGACAGGGGGTCCCCCTACGAGCAGTACTTC. The rearrangement joins TRBV5-5 to TRBJ2-7; TRBD1 matches 8 bases. This CDR3 is built from 15 residues. The V gene end was trimmed by 0 bases and the J gene end by 2 bases; junction bases not matched to a gene: 4. CDR1 is SGHKS and CDR2 is YYEKEE in the germline V gene (reference sequence).

Worth noting for this clone: This specimen includes other DNA sequences encoding the same CDR3. The chain has TRBV19 and TRBJ2-1, with 8 bases identical to TRBD2. CDR1 is LNHDA, CDR2 SQIVND, per germline (reference sequence). Losses at the gene ends were 4 bases for V and 6 bases for J; bases not matched to a gene: 8. CDR3 length: 15 amino acids. The CDR3 sequence is CASSNLGTSGNEQFF. As DNA, the CDR3 is TGTGCCAGTAGTAACTTAGGTACTAGCGGCAATGAGCAGTTCTTC.

The J gene is TRBJ1-5, the V gene TRBV28; the D is unclear. The germline V and J ends were trimmed by 5 bases and 4 bases, with 3 bases remaining between them. The germline gives CDR1 MDHEN, CDR2 SYDVKM. CDR3 size: 11 residues. CDR3 nucleotides: TGTGCCAGCAGTCAGAATCAGCCCCAGCATTTT. Protein: CASSQNQPQHF.

The V call is TRBV2, the J call TRBJ2-3; 8 nucleotides agree with TRBD2. The germline V gene encodes CDR1 SNHLY and CDR2 FYNNEI. The CDR3 extends over 15 amino acids. V lost 8 bases, J lost 2 bases, and 9 bases stayed unmatched. CDR3 in amino acids: CASSFAGGATDTQYF. For the CDR3, the DNA is TGTGCCAGCTCTTTCGCGGGAGGAGCCACAGATACGCAGTATTTT.

The rearrangement joins TRBV6-1 to TRBJ1-5; 8 bases are a match to TRBD1. J lost 9 bases, V lost 0 bases, and 7 bases had no gene match. Germline CDR1 MNHNS, CDR2 SASEGT. The length of the CDR3 is 15 residues. The CDR3 sequence: CASSEAGTGFRPQHF. The CDR3 bases are TGTGCCAGCAGTGAAGCCGGGACAGGTTTTCGGCCCCAGCATTTT.

The chain joins TRBV28 to TRBJ2-1, with 8 bases identical to TRBD1. The CDR3 is 14 amino acids. V trimming: 10 bases; J trimming: 7 bases; junction bases outside the gene matches: 12. The germline gives CDR1 MDHEN, CDR2 SYDVKM. The CDR3: CATLDRGGGNEQFF. As DNA, the CDR3 is TGTGCCACCCTCGACAGGGGTGGCGGGAATGAGCAGTTCTTC. The variable domain in full, completed from reference TRBV28 and TRBJ2-1, reads DVKVTQSSRYLVKRTGEKVFLECVQDMDHENMFWYRQDPGLGLRLIYFSYDVKMKEKGDIPEGYSVSREKKERFSLILESASTNQTSMYLCATLDRGGGNEQFFGPGTRLTVL.

The V and J genes are TRBV27 and TRBJ2-7, with 8 bases identical to TRBD2. Trimming at V came to 5 bases and at J to 1 base, leaving 13 bases not matched to a gene. This CDR3 region has 17 residues. The germline V gene has CDR1 MNHEY and CDR2 SMNVEV (reference sequence). CDR3 residues: CASSPWTSLASSYEQYF. The CDR3 coding sequence is TGTGCCAGCAGTCCGTGGACTAGCCTTGCATCATCCTACGAGCAGTACTTC.

The chain is built from TRBV5-4 and TRBJ2-1; 8 bases map to TRBD2. The CDR3 spans 15 residues. After removal of 0 bases from V and 6 bases from J, the junction contained 5 bases not matched to a gene. CDR1 and CDR2 from the germline V gene are SGHNT and YYREEE (reference sequence). The CDR3 sequence is CASSLGDGRANEQFF. Here the CDR3 DNA reads TGTGCCAGCAGCTTGGGTGACGGGAGGGCCAATGAGCAGTTCTTC.

The chain couples TRBV18 to TRBJ1-1; D is ambiguous. CDR3 length equals 13 residues. CDR1 and CDR2 from the germline V gene are KGHSH and LQKENI. V dropped 3 bases and J dropped 1 base, with 6 bases sitting between them. The CDR3 bases are TGTGCCAGCTCACCTACCAGGAACACTGAAGCTTTCTTT. Translated, it gives CASSPTRNTEAFF.

The chain is built from TRBV14 and TRBJ1-1; D is unclear. V was shortened by 0 bases and J by 4 bases, with 15 bases between the two germline ends. The CDR3 extends over 16 amino acids. Germline V gene lookup returns CDR1 SGHDN and CDR2 FVKESK. This CDR3 reads CASSQEFGEVGTEAFF. The CDR3, as DNA: TGTGCCAGCAGCCAAGAATTCGGGGAAGTGGGCACTGAAGCTTTCTTT.

This clone was seen a handful of times. The CDR3 DNA sequence: TGTGCCAGCAGCCCCCCCGGGGGAGGAGGAGAGACCCAGTACTTC. Protein sequence: CASSPPGGGGETQYF. The chain carries TRBV21-1 and TRBJ2-5; TRBD2 reflects the table's D call only, with no check against the DNA. TRBV21-1 has pseudogene status. The CDR3 has 15 residues.

A few counts support this clone. J is TRBJ2-3 and V is TRBV5-4, with 7 bases identical to TRBD2. This CDR3 is 15 amino acids long. Germline V gene data show CDR1 as SGHNT and CDR2 as YYREEE (reference sequence). J gave up 4 bases and V 2 bases, and 7 bases lay outside the gene matches. The CDR3 loop is CASSFWRERADTQYF. The CDR3 nucleotides are TGTGCCAGCAGCTTTTGGCGGGAGAGGGCAGATACGCAGTATTTT.